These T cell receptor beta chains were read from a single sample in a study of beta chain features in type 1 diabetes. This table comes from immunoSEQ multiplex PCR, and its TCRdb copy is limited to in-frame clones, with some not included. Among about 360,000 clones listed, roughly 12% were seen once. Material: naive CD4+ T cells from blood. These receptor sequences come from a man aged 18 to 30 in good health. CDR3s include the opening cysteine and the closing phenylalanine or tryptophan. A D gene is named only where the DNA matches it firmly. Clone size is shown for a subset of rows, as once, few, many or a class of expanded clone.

CDR3 DNA: TGTGCCAGCAGCCGTGGACAACACATGAACACTGAAGCTTTCTTT; CDR3 protein: CASSRGQHMNTEAFF; V gene: TRBV6-5; D gene: -; CDR3 length: 15; clone size: -; J gene: TRBJ1-1
CDR3 DNA: TGTGCCAGCGGGGACATGTGGGGCTACACCTTC; CDR3 protein: CASGDMWGYTF; V gene: TRBV27; D gene: -; CDR3 length: 11; clone size: -; J gene: TRBJ1-2
CDR3 DNA: TGTGCCAGCAGCCCGACTAGGGCCGGGGAGCTGTTTTTT; CDR3 protein: CASSPTRAGELFF; V gene: TRBV11-2; D gene: -; CDR3 length: 13; clone size: -; J gene: TRBJ2-2
CDR3 DNA: TGTGCCAGCAGCCCGCGCGAGCGAGTCTTTGGCCAAGAGACCCAGTACTTC; CDR3 protein: CASSPRERVFGQETQYF; V gene: TRBV7-2; D gene: -; CDR3 length: 17; clone size: few; J gene: TRBJ2-5
CDR3 DNA: TGTGCCAGCAGCTCCCCGGGACAGGGCAATCAGCCCCAGCATTTT; CDR3 protein: CASSSPGQGNQPQHF; V gene: TRBV7-2; D gene: TRBD1; CDR3 length: 15; clone size: few; J gene: TRBJ1-5
CDR3 DNA: TGTGCCAGCAGCGTAGTGGCCGCGAACACTGAAGCTTTCTTT; CDR3 protein: CASSVVAANTEAFF; V gene: TRBV9; D gene: -; CDR3 length: 14; clone size: few; J gene: TRBJ1-1
CDR3 DNA: TGCGCCAGCAGCCCGCCGGGACAGGGGAACACTGAAGCTTTCTTT; CDR3 protein: CASSPPGQGNTEAFF; V gene: TRBV5-1; D gene: TRBD1; CDR3 length: 15; clone size: few; J gene: TRBJ1-1
CDR3 DNA: TGCGCCAGCAGCTGGCCCCGGGTGGGTAGCGTGAGCTCCTACAATGAGCAGTTCTTC; CDR3 protein: CASSWPRVGSVSSYNEQFF; V gene: TRBV5-1; D gene: -; CDR3 length: 19; clone size: few; J gene: TRBJ2-1
CDR3 DNA: TGTGCCAGCAGCTCGGCGGGACTAGAGTTGGGTGAGCAGTTCTTC; CDR3 protein: CASSSAGLELGEQFF; V gene: TRBV7-8; D gene: TRBD2; CDR3 length: 15; clone size: few; J gene: TRBJ2-1
CDR3 DNA: TGTGCCAGCAGCCACCATCCGGGACAGGGGCACTACGAGCAGTACTTC; CDR3 protein: CASSHHPGQGHYEQYF; V gene: TRBV27; D gene: TRBD1; CDR3 length: 16; clone size: few; J gene: TRBJ2-7
CDR3 DNA: TGCAGTGCTAGACCGGCCTACGAGCAGTACTTC; CDR3 protein: CSARPAYEQYF; V gene: TRBV20-1; D gene: -; CDR3 length: 11; clone size: few; J gene: TRBJ2-7
CDR3 DNA: TGTGCCAGCAGCCAAGATAGATCGTGGAGTGAAGCTTTCTTT; CDR3 protein: CASSQDRSWSEAFF; V gene: TRBV4-2; D gene: -; CDR3 length: 14; clone size: -; J gene: TRBJ1-1
CDR3 DNA: TGTGCCTGGAGCCATACGACAGGGCCCTACGAGCAGTACTTC; CDR3 protein: CAWSHTTGPYEQYF; V gene: TRBV30; D gene: TRBD1; CDR3 length: 14; clone size: few; J gene: TRBJ2-7
CDR3 DNA: TGTGCCAGCTCCCCTGTAGGACAAAACTACGAGCAGTACTTC; CDR3 protein: CASSPVGQNYEQYF; V gene: TRBV18; D gene: -; CDR3 length: 14; clone size: few; J gene: TRBJ2-7
CDR3 DNA: TGCGCCAGCAGCCAAGATGGGGCAGGGACAACTAATGAAAAACTGTTTTTT; CDR3 protein: CASSQDGAGTTNEKLFF; V gene: TRBV4-3; D gene: -; CDR3 length: 17; clone size: few; J gene: TRBJ1-4
CDR3 DNA: TGTGCCTGGAGTACCACTACCCCGGGAAGTTACAATGAGCAGTTCTTC; CDR3 protein: CAWSTTTPGSYNEQFF; V gene: TRBV30; D gene: -; CDR3 length: 16; clone size: few; J gene: TRBJ2-1
CDR3 DNA: TGTGCCAGCAGTACACAGGGGCCGGGGCGGGAGACCCAGTACTTC; CDR3 protein: CASSTQGPGRETQYF; V gene: TRBV2; D gene: TRBD1; CDR3 length: 15; clone size: few; J gene: TRBJ2-5
CDR3 DNA: TGTGCCAGCAGCCCCATGGCGACGACTAGCACAGATACGCAGTATTTT; CDR3 protein: CASSPMATTSTDTQYF; V gene: TRBV11-2; D gene: -; CDR3 length: 16; clone size: -; J gene: TRBJ2-3
CDR3 DNA: TGTGCCTGGACCAGACTAGCGGGGTTTAATGAGCAGTTCTTC; CDR3 protein: CAWTRLAGFNEQFF; V gene: TRBV30; D gene: TRBD2; CDR3 length: 14; clone size: -; J gene: TRBJ2-1
CDR3 DNA: TGTGCCAGCAGCGGGGGATCGGGGGGGCAGAGGTATGGCTACACCTTC; CDR3 protein: CASSGGSGGQRYGYTF; V gene: TRBV5-4; D gene: -; CDR3 length: 16; clone size: -; J gene: TRBJ1-2
CDR3 DNA: TGTGCCAGTATGCGCAGACAAGGCTCCTATGGCTACACCTTC; CDR3 protein: CASMRRQGSYGYTF; V gene: TRBV19; D gene: -; CDR3 length: 14; clone size: -; J gene: TRBJ1-2
CDR3 DNA: TGCGCCAGCAGCTCGCAAGAGACCCAGTACTTC; CDR3 protein: CASSSQETQYF; V gene: TRBV5-1; D gene: -; CDR3 length: 11; clone size: few; J gene: TRBJ2-5
CDR3 DNA: TGCGCCAGCAGCCAGAAGGACAGAGATAATTCACCCCTCCACTTT; CDR3 protein: CASSQKDRDNSPLHF; V gene: TRBV4-3; D gene: -; CDR3 length: 15; clone size: -; J gene: TRBJ1-6
CDR3 DNA: TGTGCCAGCAGCCCGCAGCCGGGGGTCTTGGGTACGCAGTATTTT; CDR3 protein: CASSPQPGVLGTQYF; V gene: TRBV4-2; D gene: -; CDR3 length: 15; clone size: -; J gene: TRBJ2-3
CDR3 DNA: TGTGCCAGCAGAGTCCCAGGGGGCGACGATGGCTACACCTTC; CDR3 protein: CASRVPGGDDGYTF; V gene: TRBV2; D gene: TRBD1; CDR3 length: 14; clone size: -; J gene: TRBJ1-2
CDR3 DNA: TGCGCCAGCAGCGATTGGGCCTATGGCTACACCTTC; CDR3 protein: CASSDWAYGYTF; V gene: TRBV4-3; D gene: -; CDR3 length: 12; clone size: many; J gene: TRBJ1-2
CDR3 DNA: TGTGCCAGCAGAAATAGCGGGAGTAAGTACGAGCAGTACTTC; CDR3 protein: CASRNSGSKYEQYF; V gene: TRBV28; D gene: TRBD2; CDR3 length: 14; clone size: -; J gene: TRBJ2-7
CDR3 DNA: TGTGCCAGCAGCGTGGGACAGGGGTCCGGGGAGCTGTTTTTT; CDR3 protein: CASSVGQGSGELFF; V gene: TRBV7-3; D gene: TRBD1; CDR3 length: 14; clone size: -; J gene: TRBJ2-2
CDR3 DNA: TGTGCCAGCGGGGGACAGCTGAACACTGAAGCTTTCTTT; CDR3 protein: CASGGQLNTEAFF; V gene: TRBV2; D gene: TRBD1; CDR3 length: 13; clone size: -; J gene: TRBJ1-1
CDR3 DNA: TGTGCCAGCAGCTTAAGGATTCAGGGGACCGGGGAGCTGTTTTTT; CDR3 protein: CASSLRIQGTGELFF; V gene: TRBV7-3; D gene: -; CDR3 length: 15; clone size: -; J gene: TRBJ2-2
CDR3 DNA: TGTGCCAGCAGCCCCGTGGGACTAGCGGAATACAATGAGCAGTTCTTC; CDR3 protein: CASSPVGLAEYNEQFF; V gene: TRBV4-2; D gene: TRBD2; CDR3 length: 16; clone size: -; J gene: TRBJ2-1
CDR3 DNA: TGTGCCAGCTCGTCCGGGACAGGGGATTCCTACGAGCAGTACTTC; CDR3 protein: CASSSGTGDSYEQYF; V gene: TRBV18; D gene: TRBD1; CDR3 length: 15; clone size: few; J gene: TRBJ2-7
CDR3 DNA: TGCGCCAGCAGCTTGGTGGCCGGGGTTGGCAACACCATATATTTT; CDR3 protein: CASSLVAGVGNTIYF; V gene: TRBV5-1; D gene: -; CDR3 length: 15; clone size: -; J gene: TRBJ1-3
CDR3 DNA: TGTGCCAGCAGCTTAGCCAGGGCCGGGAACATTCAGTACTTC; CDR3 protein: CASSLARAGNIQYF; V gene: TRBV11-2; D gene: -; CDR3 length: 14; clone size: few; J gene: TRBJ2-4
CDR3 DNA: TGTGCCAGCAGCTTAGCTTGGGACGCCGGGAGATTGTTTTTT; CDR3 protein: CASSLAWDAGRLFF; V gene: TRBV7-2; D gene: -; CDR3 length: 14; clone size: -; J gene: TRBJ1-4
CDR3 DNA: TGCAGCGTTGATTCGGGGAACGAGCAGTACTTC; CDR3 protein: CSVDSGNEQYF; V gene: TRBV29-1; D gene: -; CDR3 length: 11; clone size: -; J gene: TRBJ2-7
CDR3 DNA: TGTGCCAGCTCACCGCGTCCCCAAGAGACCCAGTACTTC; CDR3 protein: CASSPRPQETQYF; V gene: TRBV18; D gene: -; CDR3 length: 13; clone size: -; J gene: TRBJ2-5
CDR3 DNA: TGTGCCAGCAACAGGGTACAGCTATATGGCTACACCTTC; CDR3 protein: CASNRVQLYGYTF; V gene: TRBV6-1; D gene: -; CDR3 length: 13; clone size: -; J gene: TRBJ1-2
CDR3 DNA: TGCGCCAGCAGCCCCCGGAATAGCGGGTTCTCTGGGGCCAACGTCCTGACTTTC; CDR3 protein: CASSPRNSGFSGANVLTF; V gene: TRBV5-1; D gene: TRBD2; CDR3 length: 18; clone size: few; J gene: TRBJ2-6
CDR3 DNA: TGTGCCTGGAGTGTACCTAGGACAGGGGGAGGGGAGACCCAGTACTTC; CDR3 protein: CAWSVPRTGGGETQYF; V gene: TRBV30; D gene: TRBD1; CDR3 length: 16; clone size: -; J gene: TRBJ2-5
CDR3 DNA: TGTGCCATCAGTGGGTTGACAGGGATACACTACACCTTC; CDR3 protein: CAISGLTGIHYTF; V gene: TRBV10-3; D gene: TRBD1; CDR3 length: 13; clone size: few; J gene: TRBJ1-2
CDR3 DNA: TGTGCCAGTACCACAGGGAACTATGGCTACACCTTC; CDR3 protein: CASTTGNYGYTF; V gene: TRBV19; D gene: -; CDR3 length: 12; clone size: -; J gene: TRBJ1-2
CDR3 DNA: TGTGCCAGCAGTTTAGGACAGGGGAGAAGCTACACCTTC; CDR3 protein: CASSLGQGRSYTF; V gene: TRBV27; D gene: TRBD1; CDR3 length: 13; clone size: few; J gene: TRBJ1-2
CDR3 DNA: TGTGCCAGCAGCCAGACGGGACAGCGAGCCTACGAGCAGTACTTC; CDR3 protein: CASSQTGQRAYEQYF; V gene: TRBV14; D gene: TRBD1; CDR3 length: 15; clone size: -; J gene: TRBJ2-7
CDR3 DNA: TGTGCCAGCAGTGGGGGGCTTCGGAACAATGAGCAGTTCTTC; CDR3 protein: CASSGGLRNNEQFF; V gene: TRBV25-1; D gene: -; CDR3 length: 14; clone size: few; J gene: TRBJ2-1
CDR3 DNA: TGTGCCAGCAATCAGGGGTTTCGTAGAAACATTCAGTACTTC; CDR3 protein: CASNQGFRRNIQYF; V gene: TRBV28; D gene: -; CDR3 length: 14; clone size: -; J gene: TRBJ2-4
CDR3 DNA: TGTGCCAGCAGCGTAGGAAGCCCAAACGTGAACACTGAAGCTTTCTTT; CDR3 protein: CASSVGSPNVNTEAFF; V gene: TRBV9; D gene: -; CDR3 length: 16; clone size: few; J gene: TRBJ1-1
CDR3 DNA: TGTGCCTGGAGCGGGACAGGGGGGATTTTATTGCAGTTCTTC; CDR3 protein: CAWSGTGGILLQFF; V gene: TRBV30; D gene: TRBD1; CDR3 length: 14; clone size: few; J gene: TRBJ2-1
CDR3 DNA: TGTGCCAGCTCCCCCTTCGGGGGGGCCGCGAACACTGAAGCTTTCTTT; CDR3 protein: CASSPFGGAANTEAFF; V gene: TRBV18; D gene: -; CDR3 length: 16; clone size: few; J gene: TRBJ1-1